These T cell receptor beta chains were read from a single sample in a study of regulatory T cells in long-lasting Graves disease. TCRdb independently ran MiXCR on the multiplex PCR reads; one entry per CDR3 protein. Found here are hundreds of thousands of distinct CDR3 sequences, roughly 15% of them singletons; the top ten hold about 20%. These records were also assigned to another study, of T cells in Graves' hyperthyroidism and ophthalmopathy.

The sequencing here drew on peripheral blood mononuclear cells (PBMCs), taken at new diagnosis, from a patient treated with antithyroid drugs. The receptors come from a woman in her thirties with Graves disease. Both conserved end residues are part of each CDR3. Each record gives: clone size, V gene, D gene, J gene, CDR3 DNA, CDR3 protein. The D gene is left open where the match is weak. Not all rows give a size; the values are once, few, many and, for expanded clones, a class.

abundance: many
v_gene: TRBV11-1
d_gene: TRBD2
j_gene: TRBJ2-1
CDR3nt: TGTGCCAGCAGCTTTTCCTCCAGCGGGGTGAATGAGCAGTTCTTC
CDR3aa: CASSFSSSGVNEQFF

abundance: NA
v_gene: TRBV7-8
d_gene: NA
j_gene: TRBJ1-3
CDR3nt: TGTGCCAGCAGCTTACTCCCCTCCTCTGGAAACACCATATATTTT
CDR3aa: CASSLLPSSGNTIYF

abundance: many
v_gene: TRBV28
d_gene: NA
j_gene: TRBJ2-7
CDR3nt: TGTGCCAGCAGCCGAAATCCGGGCCCGTTCTACGAGCAGTACTTC
CDR3aa: CASSRNPGPFYEQYF

abundance: NA
v_gene: TRBV30
d_gene: NA
j_gene: TRBJ2-1
CDR3nt: TGTGCCTGGAGTGTATGGGCAGGAACCTCCTCCTACAATGAGCAGTTCTTC
CDR3aa: CAWSVWAGTSSYNEQFF

abundance: NA
v_gene: TRBV20-1
d_gene: NA
j_gene: TRBJ2-2
CDR3nt: TGCAGTGCTCCCATGGGGGGCACCGGGGAGCTGTTTTTT
CDR3aa: CSAPMGGTGELFF

abundance: many
v_gene: TRBV12-3/TRBV12-4
d_gene: NA
j_gene: TRBJ1-2
CDR3nt: TGTGCCAGCAGTTTAAGGAATCGCCCCTATGGCTACACCTTC
CDR3aa: CASSLRNRPYGYTF

abundance: many
v_gene: TRBV20-1
d_gene: NA
j_gene: TRBJ2-4
CDR3nt: TGCAGTGCTAGAGACGGGACCTTCGCCACAAACATTCAGTACTTC
CDR3aa: CSARDGTFATNIQYF

abundance: NA
v_gene: TRBV19
d_gene: NA
j_gene: TRBJ2-5
CDR3nt: TGTGCCAGTAGCCTCCCGGTGGAGACCCAGTACTTC
CDR3aa: CASSLPVETQYF

abundance: NA
v_gene: TRBV20-1
d_gene: NA
j_gene: TRBJ2-1
CDR3nt: TGCAGTGCTAGAGATCTGGGGTTCTCCTACAATGAGCAGTTCTTC
CDR3aa: CSARDLGFSYNEQFF

abundance: many
v_gene: TRBV3-1
d_gene: TRBD1
j_gene: TRBJ1-2
CDR3nt: TGTGCCTCAACTCCGGGACAGGGATATGGCTACACCTTC
CDR3aa: CASTPGQGYGYTF

abundance: few
v_gene: TRBV12-3/TRBV12-4
d_gene: NA
j_gene: TRBJ2-5
CDR3nt: TGTGCCAGCAGTTTTTCACTGGCTGGGGGGCAGACCCAGTACTTC
CDR3aa: CASSFSLAGGQTQYF

abundance: NA
v_gene: TRBV20-1
d_gene: NA
j_gene: TRBJ1-5
CDR3nt: TGCAGTGCTAGAGAGACAGCCAATCAGCCCCAGCATTTT
CDR3aa: CSARETANQPQHF

abundance: many
v_gene: TRBV6-2/TRBV6-3
d_gene: NA
j_gene: TRBJ1-1
CDR3nt: TGTGCCAGCAGTTATTCTCGCGCCTCGGCGGGAGCTTTCTTT
CDR3aa: CASSYSRASAGAFF

abundance: NA
v_gene: TRBV7-9
d_gene: NA
j_gene: TRBJ1-2
CDR3nt: TGTGCCAGCAGCTTAGACAGGGACTACACCTTC
CDR3aa: CASSLDRDYTF

abundance: NA
v_gene: TRBV18
d_gene: NA
j_gene: TRBJ1-1
CDR3nt: TGTGCCAGCTCACCAATGGGAGTGACAGAAGCTTTCTTT
CDR3aa: CASSPMGVTEAFF

abundance: once
v_gene: TRBV5-5
d_gene: NA
j_gene: TRBJ2-4
CDR3nt: TGTGCCAGCAGCTTGGGGATTACGTTAGCCAAAAACATTCAGTACTTC
CDR3aa: CASSLGITLAKNIQYF

abundance: NA
v_gene: TRBV3-1
d_gene: NA
j_gene: TRBJ2-3
CDR3nt: TGTGCCAGCAGCCAATGGCATGGCACAGATACGCAGTATTTT
CDR3aa: CASSQWHGTDTQYF

abundance: NA
v_gene: TRBV6-1
d_gene: NA
j_gene: TRBJ2-1
CDR3nt: TGTGCCAGCTCACCACTTTTGCGGCTGAGCTCCTACAATGAGCAGTTCTTC
CDR3aa: CASSPLLRLSSYNEQFF

abundance: NA
v_gene: TRBV28
d_gene: NA
j_gene: TRBJ1-2
CDR3nt: TGTGCCAGCAGTTTAAGACCCCAGACAGATTTTTATGGCTACACCTTC
CDR3aa: CASSLRPQTDFYGYTF

abundance: many
v_gene: TRBV28
d_gene: TRBD2
j_gene: TRBJ2-7
CDR3nt: TGTGCCAGCAGCTTTCTACTAGCGGGGTCCTACGAGCAGTACTTC
CDR3aa: CASSFLLAGSYEQYF

abundance: many
v_gene: TRBV28
d_gene: TRBD1
j_gene: TRBJ1-5
CDR3nt: TGTGCCAGCAGATCGGGACAGCGGGGGAGGAGCAATCAGCCCCAGCATTTT
CDR3aa: CASRSGQRGRSNQPQHF

abundance: NA
v_gene: TRBV20-1
d_gene: TRBD2
j_gene: TRBJ2-7
CDR3nt: TGCAGTGCTCACGGTGGGACTAGCGGGAGGATCTCCTACGAGCAGTACTTC
CDR3aa: CSAHGGTSGRISYEQYF

abundance: many
v_gene: TRBV28
d_gene: NA
j_gene: TRBJ2-1
CDR3nt: TGTGCCAGCAGTTTCGGAGGAGGAGTCCACAATGAGCAGTTCTTC
CDR3aa: CASSFGGGVHNEQFF

abundance: few
v_gene: TRBV9
d_gene: TRBD1
j_gene: TRBJ1-1
CDR3nt: TGTGCCAGCAGCGTAGGTCCTGACAGGGAGAACACTGAAGCTTTCTTT
CDR3aa: CASSVGPDRENTEAFF